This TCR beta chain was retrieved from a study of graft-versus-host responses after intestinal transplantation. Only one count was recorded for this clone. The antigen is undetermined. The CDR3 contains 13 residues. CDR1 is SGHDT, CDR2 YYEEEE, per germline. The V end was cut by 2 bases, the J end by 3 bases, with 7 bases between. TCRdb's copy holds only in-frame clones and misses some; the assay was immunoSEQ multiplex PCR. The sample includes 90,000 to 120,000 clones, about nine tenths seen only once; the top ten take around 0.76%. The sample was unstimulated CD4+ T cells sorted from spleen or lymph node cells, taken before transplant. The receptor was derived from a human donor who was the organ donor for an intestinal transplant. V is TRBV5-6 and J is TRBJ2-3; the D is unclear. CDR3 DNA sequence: TGTGCCAGCAGCTTCGGGTGGACAGATACGCAGTATTTT. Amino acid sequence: CASSFGWTDTQYF.